This record looks at one TCR beta chain sequence and its context. Its antigen remains unknown. This specimen belongs to a study of cytomegalovirus exposure and HLA in healthy donors. The study's findings and limits: Accurate prediction of HLA-A and HLA-B alleles (for most subjects) was reportedly achieved from TCR beta sequences.

The PCR employed 60 Vbeta primers together with 13 Jbeta primers. Here immunoSEQ multiplex PCR was the method, and the copy in TCRdb shows in-frame clones only, minus some. This repertoire shows roughly 170,000 clones, over 80% found once; its top ten account for over 1.5%. Germline V CDR1 and CDR2: SGHRS, YFSETQ. This CDR3 contains 14 residues. V lost 4 bases, J lost 6 bases, and 13 bases lay in between. This sequence was found in a man aged 50 to 60 in good health and CMV-seronegative. Sequencing was carried out using PBMCs. J is TRBJ2-2 and V is TRBV5-1; possible D gene TRBD1, 7 bases. The CDR3 spells CASSKGGGSGELFF. For the CDR3, the DNA is TGCGCCAGCAGCAAAGGAGGGGGCTCCGGGGAGCTGTTTTTT.